These T cell receptor beta chains were read from a single sample in a study of OX40 agonist ivuxolimab in advanced cancers. Sequenced by immunoSEQ multiplex PCR; TCRdb stores in-frame clones only, minus some. The sample carries around 62,000 clones, 70% to 85% recorded once. The sequencing used CD4+ or CD8+ T cells sorted from blood, collected in a trial of the OX40 agonist ivuxolimab. The receptors stem from an adult with an advanced solid tumor such as melanoma, head and neck, liver or kidney cancer. Each CDR3 is given with its conserved first and last residue. The D gene is left open where the match is weak. Size is stated for part of the rows, as once, few or many counts, or as a class when the clone is expanded.

>TRBV27|-|-|TRBJ2-1
CASSPRTLNNEQFF
TGTGCCAGCAGTCCCAGGACTCTCAACAATGAGCAGTTCTTC
>TRBV28|-|-|TRBJ1-5
CASSLVSLNQPQHF
TGTGCCAGCAGTTTAGTCTCTCTCAATCAGCCCCAGCATTTT
>TRBV6-1|-|-|TRBJ2-1
CASSEDPGNYNEQFF
TGTGCCAGCAGTGAAGATCCTGGCAACTACAATGAGCAGTTCTTC
>TRBV14|-|once|TRBJ1-1
CASSQVQGGDAFF
TGTGCCAGCAGCCAAGTACAGGGCGGTGATGCTTTCTTT
>TRBV9|-|-|TRBJ1-6
CASSQAQAGSPLHF
TGTGCCAGCAGCCAGGCTCAGGCCGGTTCACCCCTCCACTTT
>TRBV7-8|-|-|TRBJ2-1
CASSPVGTSGSEQFF
TGTGCCAGCAGCCCCGTTGGTACGTCGGGCAGTGAGCAGTTCTTC
>TRBV6-1|-|-|TRBJ1-2
CASSPTSYGYTF
TGTGCCAGCAGTCCCACGTCCTATGGCTACACCTTC
>TRBV19|TRBD2|-|TRBJ2-1
CASSIGGGLKGNEQFF
TGTGCCAGTAGTATAGGGGGGGGACTCAAGGGCAATGAGCAGTTCTTC
>TRBV5-4|-|-|TRBJ2-1
CASSLAIAAYNVQFF
TGTGCCAGCAGCTTGGCGATAGCAGCCTACAATGTGCAGTTCTTC
>TRBV6-6|-|-|TRBJ1-2
CASSNREKDGYTF
TGTGCCAGCAGTAACCGGGAAAAGGATGGCTACACCTTC
>TRBV7-8|-|-|TRBJ1-1
CASSSRERTEAFF
TGTGCCAGCAGCTCTAGGGAGAGGACTGAAGCTTTCTTT
>TRBV2|-|-|TRBJ1-4
CASIEGRTTNEKLFF
TGTGCCAGCATCGAGGGCAGAACAACTAATGAAAAACTGTTTTTT
>TRBV6-5|-|few|TRBJ2-7
CASRNRVRSYEQYF
TGTGCCAGCAGAAACAGGGTTAGGTCCTACGAGCAGTACTTC
>TRBV7-8|-|-|TRBJ1-1
CASSFIGDTEAFF
TGTGCCAGCAGCTTCATAGGGGACACTGAAGCTTTCTTT
>TRBV12-5|-|-|TRBJ2-5
CASGLEETQYF
TGTGCTAGTGGTTTGGAAGAGACCCAGTACTTC
>TRBV6-4|-|-|TRBJ1-3
CASSLTASGNTIYF
TGTGCCAGCAGTCTAACGGCCTCTGGAAACACCATATATTTT
>TRBV11-2|-|-|TRBJ1-2
CASSLGSARGYGYTF
TGTGCCAGCAGCTTAGGTTCGGCCAGGGGTTATGGCTACACCTTC
>TRBV10-3|-|-|TRBJ1-3
CAAGGEVDTIYF
TGTGCCGCCGGTGGGGAGGTGGACACCATATATTTT
>TRBV5-1|-|-|TRBJ1-3
CASSLATVSSGNTIYF
TGCGCCAGCAGCCTAGCGACAGTCAGCTCTGGAAACACCATATATTTT
>TRBV18|-|-|TRBJ2-7
CASSADGSYEQYF
TGTGCCAGCTCAGCCGATGGCTCCTACGAGCAGTACTTC
>TRBV9|-|-|TRBJ2-3
CASSALRASTDTQYF
TGTGCCAGCAGCGCCCTTAGGGCCAGCACAGATACGCAGTATTTT
>TRBV6-4|-|once|TRBJ2-6
CASAGPPSPGANVLTF
TGTGCCAGCGCCGGTCCCCCCTCTCCCGGGGCCAACGTCCTGACTTTC
>TRBV9|TRBD2|-|TRBJ2-3
CASSVASRTLAGGPDTQYF
TGTGCCAGCAGCGTAGCTAGTAGGACCCTAGCGGGGGGGCCAGATACGCAGTATTTT
>TRBV7-3|-|-|TRBJ1-1
CASSLRRGDTEAFF
TGTGCCAGCAGCTTAAGGAGGGGGGACACTGAAGCTTTCTTT
>TRBV5-1|TRBD1|-|TRBJ2-3
CASSPGTVGTDTQYF
TGCGCCAGCAGCCCTGGGACAGTTGGCACAGATACGCAGTATTTT
>TRBV7-3|TRBD1|-|TRBJ2-2
CASSRQGPNTGELFF
TGTGCCAGCAGCAGACAGGGGCCGAACACCGGGGAGCTGTTTTTT
>TRBV28|-|-|TRBJ1-5
CASSFGQPRNQPQHF
TGTGCCAGCAGTTTCGGACAGCCCCGCAATCAGCCCCAGCATTTT
>TRBV6-1|TRBD2|-|TRBJ2-3
CASSEREEGLATDTQYF
TGTGCCAGCAGTGAGCGGGAGGAGGGACTGGCCACAGATACGCAGTATTTT
>TRBV25-1|TRBD2|-|TRBJ2-3
CASSTETGLAGRF
TGTGCCAGCAGTACAGAAACGGGACTAGCGGGGAGGTTT
>TRBV13|TRBD1|-|TRBJ1-1
CASSEGQEGAFF
TGTGCCAGCAGTGAAGGACAGGAGGGGGCTTTCTTT
>TRBV7-2|-|once|TRBJ2-3
CASSLEQGQVSNTQYF
TGTGCCAGCAGCTTAGAGCAGGGGCAGGTATCAAATACGCAGTATTTT
>TRBV6-1|-|-|TRBJ2-6
CASRAVSSGANVLTF
TGTGCCAGCAGGGCTGTGAGCTCTGGGGCCAACGTCCTGACTTTC
>TRBV5-1|TRBD1|medium-sized|TRBJ2-5
CASSSDRVGQETQYF
TGCGCCAGCAGCTCCGACAGGGTAGGACAAGAGACCCAGTACTTC
>TRBV10-1|-|-|TRBJ1-2
CASSVRGYMVPNYGYTF
TGCGCCAGCAGTGTGAGGGGTTACATGGTTCCGAACTATGGCTACACCTTC
>TRBV15|-|-|TRBJ2-2
CATSRAGTGVTGELFF
TGTGCCACCAGCAGAGCTGGGACGGGGGTCACCGGGGAGCTGTTTTTT
>TRBV7-8|TRBD1|-|TRBJ1-2
CASSLRLGTGTGVVVGGYTF
TGTGCCAGCAGCCTCAGACTAGGGACCGGGACAGGGGTTGTCGTTGGGGGCTACACCTTC